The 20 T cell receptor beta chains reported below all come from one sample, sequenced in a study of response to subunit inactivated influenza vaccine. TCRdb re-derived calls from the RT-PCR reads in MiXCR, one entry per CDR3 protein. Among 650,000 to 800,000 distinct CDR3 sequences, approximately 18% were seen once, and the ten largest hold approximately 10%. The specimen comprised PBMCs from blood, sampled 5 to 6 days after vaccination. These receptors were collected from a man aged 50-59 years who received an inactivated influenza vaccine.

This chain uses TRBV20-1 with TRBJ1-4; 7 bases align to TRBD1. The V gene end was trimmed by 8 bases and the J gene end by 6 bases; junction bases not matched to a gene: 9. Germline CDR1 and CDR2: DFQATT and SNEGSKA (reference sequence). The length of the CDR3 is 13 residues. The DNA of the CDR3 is TGCAGTTCTCTTTCCGGGACAGATGAAAAACTGTTTTTT. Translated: CSSLSGTDEKLFF.

The CDR3 region is CASSSGTEYGYTF. For the CDR3, the DNA is TGTGCCAGCAGCAGTGGGACAGAATATGGCTACACCTTC. J is TRBJ1-2 and V is TRBV7-2; TRBD1 agrees at 7 bases. The CDR3 loop spans 13 amino acids. J was trimmed by 5 bases and V by 5 bases; bases with no gene match: 5. The germline gives CDR1 SGHTA, CDR2 FQGNSA.

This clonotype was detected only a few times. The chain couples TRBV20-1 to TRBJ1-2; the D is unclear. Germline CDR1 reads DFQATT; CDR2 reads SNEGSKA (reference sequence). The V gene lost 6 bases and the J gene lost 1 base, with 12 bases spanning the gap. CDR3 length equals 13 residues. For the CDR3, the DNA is TGCAGTGCCTTTCACGGGAATAACTATGGCTACACCTTC. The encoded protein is CSAFHGNNYGYTF.

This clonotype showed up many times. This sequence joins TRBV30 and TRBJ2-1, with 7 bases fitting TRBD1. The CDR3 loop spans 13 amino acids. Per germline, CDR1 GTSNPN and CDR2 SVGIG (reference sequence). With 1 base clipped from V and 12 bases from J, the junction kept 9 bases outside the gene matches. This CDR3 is CAWSEVGTEGQFF. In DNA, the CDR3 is TGTGCCTGGAGTGAGGTTGGGACAGAGGGGCAGTTCTTC.

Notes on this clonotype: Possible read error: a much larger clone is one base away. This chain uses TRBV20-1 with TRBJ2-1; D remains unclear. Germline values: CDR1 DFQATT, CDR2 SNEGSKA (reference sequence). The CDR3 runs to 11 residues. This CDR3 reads CSAETYDEQFF. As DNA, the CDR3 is TGCAGTGCGGAAACCTACGATGAGCAGTTCTTC.

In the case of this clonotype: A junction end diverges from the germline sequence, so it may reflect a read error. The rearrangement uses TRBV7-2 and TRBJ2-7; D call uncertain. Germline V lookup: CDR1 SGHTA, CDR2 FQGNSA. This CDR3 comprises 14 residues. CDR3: CASGLGPRNYEQYF. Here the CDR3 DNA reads TGTGCCAGCGGCTTAGGGCCAAGAAACTACGAGCAGTACTTC.

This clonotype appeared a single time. In DNA, the CDR3 is TGTGCCAGCAGCACACGCTCCGGGAGGACCGGGGAGCTGTTTTTT. Its translation: CASSTRSGRTGELFF. The V gene is TRBV7-6, the J gene TRBJ2-2; 7 bases line up with TRBD2. Germline V gives CDR1 SGHVS, CDR2 FNYEAQ. The junction had 8 bases not matched to a gene; V was cut back by 5 bases and J by 5 bases. The CDR3 runs to 15 residues.

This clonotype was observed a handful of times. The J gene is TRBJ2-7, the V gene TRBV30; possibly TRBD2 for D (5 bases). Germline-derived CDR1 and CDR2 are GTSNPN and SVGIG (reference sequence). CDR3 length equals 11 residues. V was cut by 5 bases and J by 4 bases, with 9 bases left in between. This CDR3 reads CAWAGLYEQYF. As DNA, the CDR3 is TGTGCCTGGGCGGGCCTATACGAGCAGTACTTC.

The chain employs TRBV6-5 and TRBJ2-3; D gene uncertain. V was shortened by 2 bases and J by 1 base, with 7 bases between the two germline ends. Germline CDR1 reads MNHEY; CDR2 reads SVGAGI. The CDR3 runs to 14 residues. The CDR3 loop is CASSYVGGTDTQYF. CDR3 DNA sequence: TGTGCCAGCAGTTACGTCGGCGGCACAGATACGCAGTATTTT.

CDR3 nucleotide sequence: TGTGCCAGCAGCCAGGTAGCGGGGGGTGCAGATACGCAGTATTTT. This codes for CASSQVAGGADTQYF. V is TRBV28 and J is TRBJ2-3; TRBD2 agrees at 10 bases. V lost 6 bases, J lost 4 bases, and 7 bases stayed unmatched. The CDR3 is 15 residues long. CDR1 and CDR2 (germline): MDHEN, SYDVKM.

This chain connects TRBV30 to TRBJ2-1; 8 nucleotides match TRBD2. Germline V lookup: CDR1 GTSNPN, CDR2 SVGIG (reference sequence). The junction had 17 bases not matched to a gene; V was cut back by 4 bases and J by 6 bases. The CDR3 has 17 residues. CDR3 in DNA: TGTGCCTGGAAAACTAGCGGCACCTCGGCCCCCTGCAATGAGCAGTTCTTC. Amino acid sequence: CAWKTSGTSAPCNEQFF.

CDR3: CASSQDLRRVNTGELFF. The CDR3 DNA follows: TGCGCCAGCAGCCAAGATCTTCGCAGGGTGAACACCGGGGAGCTGTTTTTT. The V and J genes are TRBV4-3 and TRBJ2-2, with D maybe TRBD1 (5 bases). Trimming removed 0 bases from V and 1 base from J, with 12 bases in between. Looked up from germline, CDR1 is LGHNA and CDR2 is YSLEER. This CDR3 contains 17 residues.

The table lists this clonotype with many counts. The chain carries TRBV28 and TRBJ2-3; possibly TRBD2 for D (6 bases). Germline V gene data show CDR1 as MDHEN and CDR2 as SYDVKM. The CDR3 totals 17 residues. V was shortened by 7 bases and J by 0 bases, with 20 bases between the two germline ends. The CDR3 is CASKGEVAALSTDTQYF. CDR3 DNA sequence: TGTGCCAGCAAAGGGGAAGTAGCGGCCCTAAGCACAGATACGCAGTATTTT.

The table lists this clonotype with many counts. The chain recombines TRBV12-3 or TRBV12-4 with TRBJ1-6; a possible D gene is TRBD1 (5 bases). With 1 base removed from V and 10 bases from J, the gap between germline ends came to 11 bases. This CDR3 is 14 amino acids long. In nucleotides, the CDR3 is TGTGCCAGCAGTTTAGGGGCAGGGCGGTCACCCCTCCACTTT. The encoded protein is CASSLGAGRSPLHF.

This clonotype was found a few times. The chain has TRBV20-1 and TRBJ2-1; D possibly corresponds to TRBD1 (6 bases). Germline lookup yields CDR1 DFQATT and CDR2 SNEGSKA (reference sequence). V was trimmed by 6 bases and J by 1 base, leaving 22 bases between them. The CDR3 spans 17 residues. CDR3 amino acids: CSAPTHGQGMSYNEQFF. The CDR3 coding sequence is TGCAGTGCGCCCACCCACGGGCAGGGGATGTCCTACAATGAGCAGTTCTTC.

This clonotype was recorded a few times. CDR3 amino acids: CASSLLGNYNEQFF. In DNA form, the CDR3 reads TGTGCCAGCAGCTTACTGGGAAACTACAATGAGCAGTTCTTC. V gene TRBV7-8 combines with J gene TRBJ2-1; no clear D. Germline CDR1 is SGHVS and CDR2 is FQNEAQ. This CDR3 is 14 amino acids long. V dropped 2 bases and J dropped 3 bases, with 8 bases sitting between them.

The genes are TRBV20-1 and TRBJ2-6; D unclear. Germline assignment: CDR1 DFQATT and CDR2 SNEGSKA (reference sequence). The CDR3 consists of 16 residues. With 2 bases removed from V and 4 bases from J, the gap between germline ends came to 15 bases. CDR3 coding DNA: TGCAGTGCTAGACCTGACCCCTTCAGAGGGGCCAACGTCCTGACTTTC. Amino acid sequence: CSARPDPFRGANVLTF.

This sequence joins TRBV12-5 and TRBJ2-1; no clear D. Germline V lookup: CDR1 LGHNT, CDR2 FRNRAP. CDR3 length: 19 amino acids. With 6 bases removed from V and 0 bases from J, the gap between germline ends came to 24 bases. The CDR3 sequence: CASGTKSRGPTSSYNEQFF. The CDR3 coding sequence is TGTGCTAGTGGCACCAAATCCCGAGGTCCGACGAGCTCCTACAATGAGCAGTTCTTC.

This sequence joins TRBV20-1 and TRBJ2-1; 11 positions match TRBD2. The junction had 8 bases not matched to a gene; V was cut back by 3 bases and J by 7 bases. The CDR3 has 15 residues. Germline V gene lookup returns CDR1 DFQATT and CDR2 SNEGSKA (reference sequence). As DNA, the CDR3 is TGCAGTGCTAGGTCGCCTAGCGGGAGGTGGAATGAGCAGTTCTTC. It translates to CSARSPSGRWNEQFF.

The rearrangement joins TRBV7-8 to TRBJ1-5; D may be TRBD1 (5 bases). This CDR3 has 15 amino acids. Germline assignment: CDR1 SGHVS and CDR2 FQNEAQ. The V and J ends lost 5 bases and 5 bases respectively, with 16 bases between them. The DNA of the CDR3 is TGTGCCAGCAGCCCATGGGACGGAAAATATCAGCCCCAGCATTTT. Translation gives CASSPWDGKYQPQHF.